The 25 T cell receptor beta chains below were found in one sample sequenced in a study of T cell clonality in common variable immunodeficiency. This table comes from immunoSEQ multiplex PCR, and its TCRdb copy is limited to in-frame clones, with some not included. The sample has tens of thousands of clones, none seen only once. Material: peripheral blood mononuclear cells. The receptors come from a person aged 18 to 69 in good health.

Many counts were recorded for this clone. This CDR3 is CASSYTGNLGTQYF. Incomplete CDR3 DNA: TGTGCCAGCAGCTATACGGGGAACCTAGGGACC. The chain employs TRBV7-9 and TRBJ2-5, with a weak D call TRBD2 (5 bases). The CDR3 end is not reached by the read, which stops 3 residues before it; the germline J gene fills it in. The germline V gene has CDR1 SEHNR and CDR2 FQNEAQ (reference sequence). Between the trimmed V and J ends, which lost 4 bases and 7 bases, there was a span of 16 bases. The CDR3 has 14 amino acids.

This clone was counted at least ten times. The read terminates 3 residues before the CDR3 end, so the remaining end is supplied by the germline J gene. V is TRBV6-4 and J is TRBJ2-3; D gene unclear. The length of the CDR3 is 12 residues. Trimming left V 3 bases short and J 6 bases short, with 7 bases between. In germline, CDR1 is MRHNA, CDR2 SNTAGT. CDR3 loop: CASSEGMDTQYF. Partial CDR3 DNA: TGTGCCAGCAGTGAAGGTATGGATACG.

The sample holds many counts of this clone. The DNA ends 3 residues before the CDR3 does, and the rest of the CDR3 is filled in from the germline J gene. The chain couples TRBV2 to TRBJ2-5, with D perhaps matching TRBD2 (6 bases). V was clipped by 6 bases and J by 5 bases, with 22 bases between them. The CDR3 contains 16 residues. Germline V CDR1 and CDR2: SNHLY, FYNNEI. CDR3 DNA (partial): TGTGCCAGCAGAGTTTTAGGGCGGAGCCGGGGGGAGACC. Encoded protein: CASRVLGRSRGET. The CDR3 in full is CASRVLGRSRGETQYF. The full variable domain, rest sourced from reference TRBV2 and TRBJ2-5, is EPEVTQTPSHQVTQMGQEVILRCVPISNHLYFYWYRQILGQKVEFLVSFYNNEISEKSEIFDDQFSVERPDGSNFTLKIRSTKLEDSAMYFCASRVLGRSRGETQYFGPGTRLLVL.

This clone was counted ten times or more. Coverage ceases 3 residues before the CDR3 finishes, and the germline J gene fills in the end. V usage is TRBV7-3 and J usage is TRBJ2-2; D may be TRBD1 (5 bases). CDR1 is SGHTA and CDR2 is FQGTGA in the germline V gene. The CDR3 runs 13 residues. V lost 5 bases and J lost 7, with 11 bases in between. The DNA read from the CDR3 is TGTGCCAGCAGCCCGGCACAGGTCGGGGAG. This codes for CASSPAQVGE. The whole CDR3 sequence is CASSPAQVGELFF.

This clone was seen repeatedly, ten times or more. The read comes to an end 3 residues before the CDR3 does, leaving the germline J gene to fill in the end. This chain connects TRBV19 to TRBJ2-5; D call uncertain. Germline CDR1 reads LNHDA; CDR2 reads SQIVND (reference sequence). The CDR3 runs 13 residues. The V and J ends lost 3 bases and 5 bases respectively, with 10 bases between them. The CDR3: CASSISIVETQYF. The DNA read from the CDR3 is TGTGCCAGTAGTATTAGCATAGTGGAGACC.

With regard to this clone: The read terminates 3 residues before the CDR3 end, so the remaining end is supplied by the germline J gene. This chain links TRBV19 with TRBJ1-2; no firm D call. Germline CDR1 and CDR2: LNHDA and SQIVND (reference sequence). The CDR3 runs to 12 residues. The CDR3 is CASSKADHDYTF. CDR3 DNA (partial): TGTGCCAGTAGTAAAGCGGACCACGAC.

This chain's CDR3 is CASQIAGGPGNEQFF. CDR3 DNA (partial): TGTGCCAGCCAAATAGCGGGAGGGCCGGGGAATGAG. V gene TRBV6-2 or TRBV6-3 combines with J gene TRBJ2-1; 11 bases fit TRBD2. The CDR3 goes on 3 residues after the read ends, and that part is filled in from the germline J gene. CDR3 length: 15 amino acids. Germline lookup yields CDR1 MNHEY and CDR2 SVGEGT. V gave up 8 bases and J gave up 7 bases; unmatched junction bases: 10.

There are many counts of this clone. The read ends 3 residues early relative to the CDR3; the germline J gene fills the gap. The V and J genes are TRBV29-1 and TRBJ2-1; 7 bases fit TRBD2. With V trimmed by 1 base and J by 4 bases, 4 bases remained unmatched. Per the germline V gene, CDR1 is SQVTM and CDR2 is ANQGSEA. The CDR3 runs 14 residues. CDR3 amino acids: CSVEAGGGYNEQFF. The CDR3 bases that were read are TGCAGCGTTGAAGCTGGGGGGGGTTACAATGAG.

This clone was seen only a few times. The read gets to within 3 residues of the CDR3 end, and the germline J gene fills in the rest. V gene TRBV7-3 combines with J gene TRBJ1-2; D unclear. Germline CDR1 is SGHTA and CDR2 is FQGTGA. The CDR3 runs 14 residues. CDR3 in amino acids: CASSPGGVADTYTF. CDR3 DNA, as far as it was read: TGTGCCAGCAGCCCAGGCGGGGTCGCAGATACC. Based on the CDR3 plus reference TRBV7-3 and TRBJ1-2, the full variable domain is GAGVSQTPSNKVTEKGKYVELRCDPISGHTALYWYRQSLGQGPEFLIYFQGTGAADDSGLPNDRFFAVRPEGSVSTLKIQRTERGDSAVYLCASSPGGVADTYTFGSGTRLTVV.

This clone was counted many times. The CDR3 end lies 3 residues beyond the end of the read and is filled in from the germline J gene. V gene TRBV7-6 combines with J gene TRBJ1-1; D is ambiguous. The CDR3 is 14 residues long. V was shortened by 1 base and J by 1 base, with 7 bases between the two germline ends. Germline V gene sequence: CDR1 SGHVS, CDR2 FNYEAQ. CDR3 protein: CASSLGAENTEAFF. The CDR3 bases that were read are TGTGCCAGCAGCTTAGGGGCAGAGAACACTGAA.

This clone was counted ten times or more. The CDR3 goes on 3 residues after the read ends, and that part is filled in from the germline J gene. The rearrangement uses TRBV5-1 and TRBJ2-7, with 12 bases matching TRBD2. Trimming cost V 4 bases and J 6 bases; bases outside gene matches: 8. CDR1 and CDR2 from the germline V gene are SGHRS and YFSETQ. The length of the CDR3 is 15 residues. Here the CDR3 reads CASSPRTSGAPEQYF. The covered CDR3 bases are TGCGCCAGCAGCCCCAGGACTAGCGGGGCCCCCGAG.

This clone was found many times. The CDR3 goes on 3 residues after the read ends, and that part is filled in from the germline J gene. The chain couples TRBV28 to TRBJ2-7; 11 bases fit TRBD2. V shed 5 bases, J shed 2 bases, and the junction held 5 bases outside the gene matches. The germline V gene has CDR1 MDHEN and CDR2 SYDVKM. The CDR3 has 15 residues. The covered CDR3 bases are TGTGCCAGCAGTCCCCCTAGCGGGGGGCCCTACGAG. It yields the protein CASSPPSGGPYE. The CDR3 in full is CASSPPSGGPYEQYF.

This clone has ten or more counts. The read terminates 3 residues ahead of where the CDR3 ends, so the germline J gene completes it. V and J are TRBV9 and TRBJ2-3; 7 positions agree with TRBD2. Germline V gives CDR1 SGDLS, CDR2 YYNGEE. Trimming at V came to 1 base and at J to 4 bases, leaving 6 bases not matched to a gene. This CDR3 is 15 amino acids long. This CDR3 is CASSVLGGSPDTQYF. The sequenced CDR3 bases are TGTGCCAGCAGCGTATTAGGCGGGAGCCCAGATACG.

This clone was recorded many times. With the read ending 3 residues before the CDR3 end, the germline J gene is used to fill in that end. The chain is built from TRBV6-2 or TRBV6-3 and TRBJ2-7, with D perhaps TRBD2 (6 bases). The germline V gene encodes CDR1 MNHEY and CDR2 SVGEGT. V was trimmed by 7 bases and J by 0 bases, leaving 16 bases between them. The CDR3 has 15 residues. The CDR3 sequence is CASTQPTRSSYEQYF. CDR3 DNA, as far as it was read: TGTGCCAGCACCCAGCCGACTAGGAGCTCCTACGAG.

This clone was detected many times. The DNA read from the CDR3 is TGTGCCAGCTCACCAGTCGGGTCTGGAAACACC. This sequence encodes CASSPVGSGNT. The full CDR3 sequence reads CASSPVGSGNTIYF. This chain links TRBV18 with TRBJ1-3; no clear D gene. The read stops 3 residues short of the end of the CDR3; the missing end is completed from the germline J gene. V was clipped by 2 bases and J by 1 base, with 6 bases between them. CDR3 length: 14 residues. Germline-derived CDR1 and CDR2 are KGHSH and LQKENI.

This clone was counted a few times. The read terminates 3 residues ahead of where the CDR3 ends, so the germline J gene completes it. The V and J genes are TRBV7-6 and TRBJ2-3; 8 nucleotides align to TRBD2. The CDR3 has 16 amino acids. The germline CDR1 and CDR2 sequences are SGHVS and FNYEAQ. V was pared by 5 bases and J by 4 bases, with 11 bases of the junction left unmatched. The DNA read from the CDR3 is TGTGCCAGCAGCCTAGTTGGCGGGAGGAGCTCAGATACG. It is translated as CASSLVGGRSSDT. The full CDR3 reads CASSLVGGRSSDTQYF.

In this sample, this clone turned up many times. Read coverage stops 3 residues before the CDR3 terminus; the germline J gene supplies the remainder. This sequence joins TRBV5-5 and TRBJ1-1; 7 bases match TRBD1. CDR1 SGHKS and CDR2 YYEKEE come from the germline V gene (reference sequence). The V gene end was trimmed by 4 bases and the J gene end by 1 base; junction bases not matched to a gene: 4. This CDR3 is 14 amino acids long. The DNA read from the CDR3 is TGTGCCAGCAGCCGAGGGACAGAGAACACTGAA. It specifies CASSRGTENTE. The whole CDR3 protein is CASSRGTENTEAFF.

Many counts were recorded for this clone. The read falls 3 residues short of the CDR3 end, and the missing part is taken from the germline J gene. This rearrangement joins TRBV5-1 to TRBJ2-7, with a weak D call TRBD1 (5 bases). V lost 5 bases, J lost 3 bases, and 15 bases lay in between. The CDR3 is 14 residues long. The germline V gene encodes CDR1 SGHRS and CDR2 YFSETQ. Incomplete CDR3 DNA: TGCGCCAGCAGGCTGTCCAGGGTGTTCTACGAG. It yields the protein CASRLSRVFYE. The whole CDR3 sequence reads CASRLSRVFYEQYF.

This clone showed up many times. The CDR3 end lies 3 residues beyond the end of the read and is filled in from the germline J gene. V is TRBV20-1 and J is TRBJ2-2, with 8 bases aligning to TRBD2. Germline V CDR1 and CDR2: DFQATT, SNEGSKA (reference sequence). CDR3 length: 16 residues. V lost 6 bases to trimming and J lost 3 bases; unmatched junction nucleotides: 12. The CDR3 is CSARPAGGGDTGELFF. The CDR3 DNA, read in part, is TGCAGTGCCAGACCGGCGGGGGGAGGGGACACCGGGGAG.

This clone occurred many times. The read terminates 3 residues ahead of where the CDR3 ends, so the germline J gene completes it. The chain carries TRBV30 and TRBJ2-2; 8 bases line up with TRBD2. CDR1 and CDR2 (germline): GTSNPN, SVGIG (reference sequence). This CDR3 is 14 amino acids long. The ends lost 0 bases at V and 9 bases at J; junction bases unmatched: 6. The sequenced CDR3 bases are TGTGCCTGGAGTGTAGCGGGGGTCGGCCGGGAG. This gives the protein CAWSVAGVGRE. The complete CDR3 protein is CAWSVAGVGRELFF.

This clone was recorded at least ten times. The sequenced fragment ends 3 residues before the CDR3 boundary, so the rest is inferred from the germline J gene. This chain links TRBV20-1 with TRBJ2-3; maybe TRBD2 (5 bases). This CDR3 comprises 11 residues. Germline CDR1 DFQATT, CDR2 SNEGSKA (reference sequence). The CDR3 DNA, read in part, is TGCAGTGCTAGATCCAGCGGCACG. It is translated as CSARSSGT. The complete CDR3 reads CSARSSGTQYF.

This clone was counted only a few times. Partial CDR3 DNA: TGTGCCTGGAGTCATCGCCGGGGGGCGGAGGTGGGTGGT. Translated, it gives CAWSHRRGAEVGG. From start to end, the CDR3 is CAWSHRRGAEVGGQYF. This chain links TRBV30 with TRBJ2-4, with a weak D call TRBD2 (7 bases). The CDR3 end is not reached by the read, which stops 3 residues before it; the germline J gene fills it in. This CDR3 contains 16 residues. CDR1 is GTSNPN, CDR2 SVGIG, per germline (reference sequence). Looking up the rest from reference TRBV30 and TRBJ2-4 gives the full variable domain: SQTIHQWPATLVQPVGSPLSLECTVEGTSNPNLYWYRQAAGRGLQLLFYSVGIGQISSEVPQNLSASRPQDRQFILSSKKLLLSDSGFYLCAWSHRRGAEVGGQYFGAGTRLSVL.

This clone was found a few times. The read stops 3 residues short of the end of the CDR3; the missing end is completed from the germline J gene. V and J are TRBV25-1 and TRBJ2-7; 7 bases are shared with TRBD1. J was trimmed by 4 bases and V by 7 bases; bases with no gene match: 13. This CDR3 region has 15 residues. CDR1 and CDR2 (germline): MGHDK, SYGVNS. Partial CDR3 DNA: TGTGCCAGCACCGGATATGAGGGGGCGAGATACGAG. It encodes CASTGYEGARYE. The whole CDR3 reads CASTGYEGARYEQYF.

This clone was counted many times. The DNA ends 3 residues before the CDR3 does, and the rest of the CDR3 is filled in from the germline J gene. V and J are TRBV20-1 and TRBJ1-5; D unresolved. This CDR3 spans 15 amino acids. V was trimmed by 6 bases and J by 0 bases, leaving 15 bases between them. Germline V gives CDR1 DFQATT, CDR2 SNEGSKA (reference sequence). The chain's CDR3 is CSALQRGHSNQPQHF. CDR3 DNA, as far as it was read: TGCAGTGCCCTACAACGGGGTCATAGCAATCAGCCC.

This clone was observed at least ten times. The read terminates 3 residues ahead of where the CDR3 ends, so the germline J gene completes it. The V gene is TRBV19, the J gene TRBJ2-4; D remains unclear. In germline, CDR1 is LNHDA, CDR2 SQIVND (reference sequence). The CDR3 extends over 16 amino acids. With 0 bases removed from V and 9 bases from J, the gap between germline ends came to 18 bases. The CDR3 region is CASSIDLQALDSIQYF. The sequenced CDR3 bases are TGTGCCAGTAGTATAGATCTGCAGGCATTAGATAGCATT.